These T cell receptor beta chains were read from a single sample in a study of Graves' ophthalmopathy and Graves' hyperthyroidism. A single record per CDR3 protein comes from TCRdb applying MiXCR to the multiplex PCR reads. Of fewer than 350,000 distinct CDR3 sequences in the sample, roughly 16% were seen once. Sequenced input: peripheral blood. These receptor sequences come from an adult man with Graves' ophthalmopathy. The CDR3 runs from the conserved cysteine through the conserved F or W. D genes are given only for firm matches. Some rows mark clone size as missing; the rest say once, few, many or name a class of expanded clone.

v_gene,j_gene,abundance,d_gene,CDR3aa,CDR3nt
TRBV6-2/TRBV6-3,TRBJ1-2,NA,TRBD1,CASSIGQANYGYTF,TGTGCCAGCAGTATAGGACAGGCTAACTATGGCTACACCTTC
TRBV12-3/TRBV12-4,TRBJ2-7,NA,TRBD2,CASSSLAGVVSYEQYF,TGTGCCAGCAGTTCGCTAGCGGGGGTAGTTAGCTACGAGCAGTACTTC
TRBV2,TRBJ1-1,NA,NA,CASGVATGNEAFF,TGTGCCAGCGGAGTAGCTACAGGGAATGAAGCTTTCTTT
TRBV19,TRBJ1-1,many,TRBD1,CASSPTGGSGTEAFF,TGTGCCAGTAGCCCCACAGGGGGCAGCGGTACTGAAGCTTTCTTT
TRBV6-2/TRBV6-3,TRBJ1-1,many,TRBD1,CASSPPTGSLGTEAFF,TGTGCCAGCAGCCCCCCGACAGGGAGCCTGGGCACTGAAGCTTTCTTT
TRBV7-2,TRBJ1-1,many,NA,CASSLTAAYTEAFF,TGTGCCAGCAGCTTGACCGCGGCATACACTGAAGCTTTCTTT
TRBV7-2,TRBJ2-1,NA,NA,CASSHSDSYEQFF,TGTGCCAGCAGCCACTCGGACAGCTACGAGCAGTTCTTC
TRBV19,TRBJ1-2,many,NA,CASSTPRKPNYGYTF,TGTGCCAGTAGTACCCCGAGGAAACCTAACTATGGCTACACCTTC
TRBV20-1,TRBJ2-5,many,TRBD2,CSAGGSGGKTQYF,TGCAGTGCGGGGGGGAGCGGGGGGAAGACCCAGTACTTC
TRBV11-2,TRBJ1-2,many,TRBD1,CASSPGQGGYTF,TGTGCCAGCAGCCCCGGACAGGGTGGCTACACCTTC
TRBV4-1,TRBJ2-7,NA,TRBD1,CVSSPQGNRGRREQYF,TGCGTCAGCAGCCCCCAAGGGAACAGGGGGCGACGCGAGCAGTACTTC
TRBV20-1,TRBJ2-5,many,TRBD2,CSASPGGSETQYF,TGCAGTGCTAGCCCCGGGGGGTCAGAGACCCAGTACTTC
TRBV7-2,TRBJ2-7,NA,NA,CASSLDFRSYEQYF,TGTGCCAGCAGCTTAGATTTTCGGAGTTACGAGCAGTACTTC
TRBV6-2/TRBV6-3,TRBJ1-5,NA,NA,CASSRTVPGNQPQHF,TGTGCCAGCAGTCGGACAGTCCCAGGGAATCAGCCCCAGCATTTT
TRBV3-1,TRBJ1-2,many,NA,CASSYRDNGYTF,TGTGCCAGCTCTTACAGGGATAATGGCTACACCTTC